The T cell receptor beta chain under discussion was sequenced for a study of cytomegalovirus exposure and HLA in healthy donors. Study-wide results and limits: HLA allele associations emerged for roughly 17,000 TCR beta sequences in a later analysis, at 0.05 false discovery rate.

CDR1 LGHNA and CDR2 YNFKEQ come from the germline V gene. The CDR3 has 17 amino acids. Germline trimming cut 1 base from V and 2 bases from J; bases unmatched to any gene: 8. Primers included in the PCR were 60 Vbeta and 13 Jbeta primers. Sequencing used immunoSEQ multiplex PCR; TCRdb keeps in-frame clones, though not all of them. The table has around 130,000 clones, roughly 70% seen once. To note about this clone: What it binds is not known.

Regarding donors, all were healthy bone marrow donors. Donors were nominally healthy when sampled, though unrecorded immune exposures were likely. Sequences were obtained from PBMCs. The chain uses TRBV4-2 and TRBJ2-3; 8 bases map to TRBD1. The source of this sequence is a woman aged 35 to 49 in good health and CMV-seropositive. CDR3 amino acids: CASSQVTGTGFTDTQYF. The CDR3, as DNA: TGTGCCAGCAGCCAAGTTACTGGGACAGGATTCACAGATACGCAGTATTTT.